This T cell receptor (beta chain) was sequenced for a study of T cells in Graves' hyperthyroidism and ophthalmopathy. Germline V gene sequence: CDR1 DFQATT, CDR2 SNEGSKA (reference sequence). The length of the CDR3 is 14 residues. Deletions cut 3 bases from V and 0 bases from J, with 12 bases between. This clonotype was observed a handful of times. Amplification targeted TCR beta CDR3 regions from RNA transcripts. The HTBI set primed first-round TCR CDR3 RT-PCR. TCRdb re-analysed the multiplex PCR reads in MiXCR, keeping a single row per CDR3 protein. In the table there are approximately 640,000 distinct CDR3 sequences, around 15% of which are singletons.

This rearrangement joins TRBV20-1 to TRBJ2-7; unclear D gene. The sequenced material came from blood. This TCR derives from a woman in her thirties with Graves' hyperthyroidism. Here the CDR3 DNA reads TGCAGTGCTAGCGAGGACGGGTTCTCCTACGAGCAGTACTTC. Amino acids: CSASEDGFSYEQYF.